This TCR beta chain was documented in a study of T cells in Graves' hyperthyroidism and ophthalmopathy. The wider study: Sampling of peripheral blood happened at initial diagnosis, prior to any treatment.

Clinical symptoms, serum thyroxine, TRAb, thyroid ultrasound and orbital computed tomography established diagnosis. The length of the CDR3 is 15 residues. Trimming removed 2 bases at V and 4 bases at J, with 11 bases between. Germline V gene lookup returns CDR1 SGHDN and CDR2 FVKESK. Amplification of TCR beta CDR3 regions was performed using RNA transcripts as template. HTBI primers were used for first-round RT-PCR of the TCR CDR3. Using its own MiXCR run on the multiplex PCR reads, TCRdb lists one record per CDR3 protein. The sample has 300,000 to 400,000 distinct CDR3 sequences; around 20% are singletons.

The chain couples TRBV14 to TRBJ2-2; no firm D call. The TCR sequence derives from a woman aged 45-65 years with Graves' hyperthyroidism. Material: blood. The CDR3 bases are TGTGCCAGCAGCCAACGAATTACAACCACCGGGGAGCTGTTTTTT. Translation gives CASSQRITTTGELFF.